The table lists the clone carrying this TCR beta chain with a count of one. Clones were read by immunoSEQ multiplex PCR, and TCRdb kept only the in-frame ones, dropping some. The sample has fewer than 250,000 clones, around 80% seen once. Germline V gene sequence: CDR1 GTSNPN, CDR2 SVGIG (reference sequence). V dropped 2 bases and J dropped 5 bases, with 10 bases sitting between them. CDR3 length: 13 amino acids. The data stem from a study of blood T cell repertoires in COVID-19. The clonotype comes from a human donor in a cohort sampled during active COVID-19. The chain couples TRBV30 to TRBJ2-1, with D unclear. Sequencing input: peripheral blood. DNA of the CDR3: TGTGCCTGGAGTTTACAAATAAACAATGAGCAGTTCTTC. Residues: CAWSLQINNEQFF.